Presented here are 32 T cell receptor beta chains from one specimen sequenced in a study of blood T cell repertoires in COVID-19. TCRdb keeps only in-frame clones here, not all; method: immunoSEQ multiplex PCR. Of around 170,000 clones detected, just under 80% appear once; the ten largest clones hold around 13%. Material for sequencing was peripheral blood. The receptors stem from an elderly woman with acute or convalescent COVID-19.

The genes are TRBV28 and TRBJ2-7; D is uncertain. V lost 5 bases and J 4 bases, leaving 9 bases between the germline ends. The CDR3 runs to 12 residues. Germline V gene data show CDR1 as MDHEN and CDR2 as SYDVKM. DNA of the CDR3: TGTGCCAGCAGTCTCCTCGGTTACGAGCAGTACTTC. This sequence encodes CASSLLGYEQYF.

This chain uses TRBV6-2 or TRBV6-3 with TRBJ1-6, with D perhaps TRBD1 (5 bases). The CDR3 sequence is 18 residues long. Trimming left V 0 bases short and J 0 bases short, with 12 bases between. The germline V gene has CDR1 MNHEY and CDR2 SVGEGT. CDR3 DNA: TGTGCCAGCAGTTACTCCGGGACTTCGAGCTCCTATAATTCACCCCTCCACTTT. It translates to CASSYSGTSSSYNSPLHF.

The chain employs TRBV6-5 and TRBJ2-7, with 10 bases lining up with TRBD2. The germline V gene encodes CDR1 MNHEY and CDR2 SVGAGI. The junction had 3 bases not matched to a gene; V was cut back by 3 bases and J by 1 base. CDR3 length equals 15 residues. The CDR3 DNA follows: TGTGCCAGCAGTTATACTAGCGGGACTTCCTACGAGCAGTACTTC. Protein product: CASSYTSGTSYEQYF.

The V and J genes are TRBV5-1 and TRBJ2-2; D is possibly TRBD1 (5 bases). This CDR3 is built from 15 residues. V gave up 4 bases and J gave up 0 bases, with 10 bases separating them. CDR1 is SGHRS, CDR2 YFSETQ, per germline. CDR3 loop: CASSLREANTGELFF. DNA for the CDR3: TGCGCCAGCAGCCTCAGGGAAGCGAACACCGGGGAGCTGTTTTTT.

The chain employs TRBV7-2 and TRBJ2-1; the D is unclear. The CDR3 covers 14 residues. Trimming stripped 5 bases from V and 2 bases from J, with 10 bases between. Germline assignment: CDR1 SGHTA and CDR2 FQGNSA. The CDR3 is CASSPQEAYNEQFF. The CDR3 DNA sequence: TGTGCCAGCAGCCCCCAGGAAGCCTACAATGAGCAGTTCTTC.

The rearrangement uses TRBV5-4 and TRBJ2-7, with 13 bases identical to TRBD2. Germline-derived CDR1 and CDR2 are SGHNT and YYREEE (reference sequence). The CDR3 has 15 residues. The V gene end was trimmed by 3 bases and the J gene end by 4 bases; junction bases not matched to a gene: 4. The CDR3 sequence is CASSSGLAGAYEQYF. The CDR3 DNA reads as TGTGCCAGCAGCTCCGGACTAGCGGGAGCTTACGAGCAGTACTTC.

CDR3 region: CASAAGAGTEAFF. The CDR3 DNA follows: TGTGCTAGCGCCGCGGGGGCGGGCACTGAAGCTTTCTTT. V gene TRBV12-5 combines with J gene TRBJ1-1; D possibly corresponds to TRBD1 (6 bases). This CDR3 is built from 13 residues. Deletions cut 9 bases from V and 4 bases from J, with 15 bases between. The germline gives CDR1 LGHNT, CDR2 FRNRAP.

This clone was observed a handful of times. The rearrangement uses TRBV25-1 and TRBJ2-1; 14 nucleotides line up with TRBD2. The CDR3 is 12 residues long. After removal of 6 bases from V and 15 bases from J, the junction contained 4 bases not matched to a gene. The germline gives CDR1 MGHDK, CDR2 SYGVNS. CDR3 protein: CASRGTSGRAFF. The CDR3 bases are TGTGCCAGCAGGGGGACTAGCGGGAGAGCGTTCTTC.

The chain has TRBV6-5 and TRBJ1-1; possibly TRBD1 for D (5 bases). Trimming pared 0 bases from V and 1 base from J, leaving 9 bases between. This CDR3 comprises 15 residues. Looked up from germline, CDR1 is MNHEY and CDR2 is SVGAGI. The chain's CDR3 is CASSYSYRQNTEAFF. CDR3 nucleotides: TGTGCCAGCAGTTACTCGTACAGGCAGAACACTGAAGCTTTCTTT.

J is TRBJ2-2 and V is TRBV18; 10 nucleotides match TRBD1. CDR1 is KGHSH, CDR2 LQKENI, per germline. Unmatched junction bases numbered 6, after V lost 1 base and J lost 7 bases. The CDR3 has 16 amino acids. CDR3 sequence: CASSPRGTGVLGELFF. CDR3 coding DNA: TGTGCCAGCTCACCACGTGGGACAGGGGTTCTCGGGGAGCTGTTTTTT.

In this sample, this clone turned up a few times. The rearrangement uses TRBV5-1 and TRBJ1-5; no reliable D call. There are 13 residues in the CDR3. The germline V and J ends were trimmed by 2 bases and 5 bases, with 8 bases remaining between them. Germline V CDR1 and CDR2: SGHRS, YFSETQ. This CDR3 is CASSLGGDQPQHF. The DNA of the CDR3 is TGCGCCAGCAGCTTAGGAGGAGATCAGCCCCAGCATTTT.

The chain joins TRBV6-6 to TRBJ2-3; D might be TRBD2 (6 bases). Trimming stripped 4 bases from V and 1 base from J, with 9 bases between. The germline gives CDR1 MNHNY, CDR2 SVGAGI (reference sequence). The CDR3 is 14 amino acids. As DNA, the CDR3 is TGTGCCAGCAGTTGGGGGGATGGCACAGATACGCAGTATTTT. This encodes CASSWGDGTDTQYF.

The rearrangement joins TRBV4-1 to TRBJ2-7; D may be TRBD1 (6 bases). V shed 8 bases and J shed 2 bases, with 13 bases lying between them. The CDR3 spans 13 residues. In germline, CDR1 is MGHRA, CDR2 YSYEKL. The CDR3 is CASSRDNTYEQYF. The CDR3 DNA is TGCGCCAGCTCCCGGGACAACACCTACGAGCAGTACTTC.

The rearrangement links TRBV2 to TRBJ2-1; D is unclear. Germline assignment: CDR1 SNHLY and CDR2 FYNNEI. V was trimmed by 4 bases and J by 4 bases, leaving 17 bases between them. This CDR3 region has 16 residues. CDR3: CASSASYVPGYNEQFF. The CDR3 nucleotides read TGTGCCAGCAGTGCCAGTTACGTCCCTGGTTACAATGAGCAGTTCTTC.

This chain connects TRBV18 to TRBJ1-5, with D possibly being TRBD1 (6 bases). This CDR3 has 16 amino acids. CDR1 KGHSH and CDR2 LQKENI come from the germline V gene. Trimming stripped 2 bases from V and 5 bases from J, with 16 bases between. The CDR3: CASSPRQGRGDQPQHF. In DNA, the CDR3 is TGTGCCAGCTCACCAAGGCAGGGGAGGGGTGATCAGCCCCAGCATTTT.

This chain links TRBV28 with TRBJ1-1; a weak D match, TRBD1 (5 bases). Germline V lookup: CDR1 MDHEN, CDR2 SYDVKM. The CDR3 loop spans 11 amino acids. V was cut by 5 bases and J by 10 bases, with 11 bases left in between. CDR3 bases: TGTGCCAGCAGTCCGGGACTTGGAGCTTTCTTT. Amino acid sequence: CASSPGLGAFF.

This clone was seen a handful of times. The rearrangement joins TRBV9 to TRBJ1-3; D not certain. CDR3 size: 16 residues. CDR1 is SGDLS and CDR2 is YYNGEE in the germline V gene. V was cut by 0 bases and J by 2 bases, with 12 bases left in between. The CDR3 here is CASSVGDGEAGNTIYF. As DNA, the CDR3 is TGTGCCAGCAGCGTAGGTGACGGTGAGGCTGGAAACACCATATATTTT. The full variable domain, its missing parts supplied by reference TRBV9 and TRBJ1-3, is DSGVTQTPKHLITATGQRVTLRCSPRSGDLSVYWYQQSLDQGLQFLIQYYNGEERAKGNILERFSAQQFPDLHSELNLSSLELGDSALYFCASSVGDGEAGNTIYFGEGSWLTVV.

CDR3 loop: CASSLAYTNYNEQFF. The CDR3, as DNA: TGTGCCAGCAGTCTAGCGTATACGAATTACAATGAGCAGTTCTTC. The chain recombines TRBV7-9 with TRBJ2-1; weak D call: TRBD2 (6 bases). There are 15 residues in the CDR3. Trimming pared 6 bases from V and 4 bases from J, leaving 16 bases between. Germline V gene lookup returns CDR1 SEHNR and CDR2 FQNEAQ (reference sequence).

The rearrangement links TRBV7-6 to TRBJ1-1; D is ambiguous. From germline, CDR1 is SGHVS and CDR2 FNYEAQ. The CDR3 contains 15 residues. Trimming took 2 bases from V and 0 from J, leaving 10 bases between them. CDR3 coding DNA: TGTGCCAGCAGCTTACAGCAAACTATGAACACTGAAGCTTTCTTT. This translates into CASSLQQTMNTEAFF.

This clone has only one observation. The rearrangement links TRBV5-1 to TRBJ2-1, with a possible D match to TRBD1 (5 bases). Germline-derived CDR1 and CDR2 are SGHRS and YFSETQ. The V and J ends lost 0 bases and 5 bases respectively, with 9 bases between them. The CDR3 is 14 amino acids. The CDR3 bases are TGCGCCAGCAGCTTGGATGCAGGGAACAATGAGCAGTTCTTC. It encodes CASSLDAGNNEQFF.

The chain has TRBV5-4 and TRBJ1-5; the match to TRBD1 covers 7 bases. After removal of 4 bases from V and 7 bases from J, the junction contained 2 bases not matched to a gene. CDR1 is SGHNT and CDR2 is YYREEE in the germline V gene (reference sequence). The CDR3 runs to 12 residues. The CDR3 sequence is CASSRQGQPQHF. The CDR3 nucleotides are TGTGCCAGCAGCCGACAGGGACAGCCCCAGCATTTT. The full variable domain, completed using reference TRBV5-4 and TRBJ1-5, is ETGVTQSPTHLIKTRGQQVTLRCSSQSGHNTVSWYQQALGQGPQFIFQYYREEENGRGNFPPRFSGLQFPNYSSELNVNALELDDSALYLCASSRQGQPQHFGDGTRLSIL.

The chain combines TRBV9 with TRBJ1-2; weak D call: TRBD1 (6 bases). From germline, CDR1 is SGDLS and CDR2 YYNGEE. The CDR3 sequence is 15 residues long. The V end lost 0 bases, the J end lost 0 bases, and 9 bases lay between the germline ends. CDR3 nucleotide sequence: TGTGCCAGCAGCGTAGGACAGGAGCCTAACTATGGCTACACCTTC. Translation: CASSVGQEPNYGYTF.

The chain carries TRBV3-1 (or the pseudogene TRBV3-2) and TRBJ2-2, with D possibly being TRBD1 (5 bases). This CDR3 spans 14 amino acids. Germline CDR1 reads LGHDT; CDR2 reads YNNKEL (reference sequence). V dropped 1 base and J dropped 5 bases, with 8 bases sitting between them. CDR3: CASSQVRVTGELFF. The CDR3 DNA reads TGTGCCAGCAGCCAAGTCAGGGTAACCGGGGAGCTGTTTTTT.

V and J are TRBV28 and TRBJ1-3; no definite D call. This CDR3 has 16 amino acids. From germline, CDR1 is MDHEN and CDR2 SYDVKM. The V gene lost 2 bases and the J gene lost 0 bases, with 11 bases spanning the gap. CDR3 region: CASSLAQTVSGNTIYF. The DNA for the CDR3 is TGTGCCAGCAGTTTAGCCCAAACAGTCTCTGGAAACACCATATATTTT.

The chain recombines TRBV5-6 with TRBJ1-1; D is undetermined. This CDR3 is built from 17 residues. The germline V and J ends were trimmed by 4 bases and 0 bases, with 19 bases remaining between them. The germline gives CDR1 SGHDT, CDR2 YYEEEE. CDR3: CASSPTPRMHMNTEAFF. Here the CDR3 DNA reads TGTGCCAGCAGCCCGACGCCCAGGATGCACATGAACACTGAAGCTTTCTTT. The entire variable domain, with the rest obtained from reference TRBV5-6 and TRBJ1-1, is as follows: DAGVTQSPTHLIKTRGQQVTLRCSPKSGHDTVSWYQQALGQGPQFIFQYYEEEERQRGNFPDRFSGHQFPNYSSELNVNALLLGDSALYLCASSPTPRMHMNTEAFFGQGTRLTVV.

V gene TRBV28 combines with J gene TRBJ2-7, with 9 bases lining up with TRBD1. CDR3 size: 14 residues. Germline V CDR1 and CDR2: MDHEN, SYDVKM. Trimming took 7 bases from V and 2 from J; bases not matched to a gene: 6. Written as DNA, the CDR3 is TGTGCCAGCACCGAACAGGGGGCGGCCTACGAGCAGTACTTC. Amino acids: CASTEQGAAYEQYF.

The rearrangement links TRBV5-1 to TRBJ1-3; 8 bases fit TRBD1. Germline trimming cut 2 bases from V and 11 bases from J; bases unmatched to any gene: 9. The CDR3 runs 14 residues. The V gene's germline CDR1 is SGHRS and CDR2 YFSETQ. The DNA for the CDR3 is TGCGCCAGCAGCTTAGGGACAGGCGGCGGGCCCATATATTTT. The encoded protein is CASSLGTGGGPIYF.

This clone was detected a few times. V usage is TRBV5-1 and J usage is TRBJ2-1; 10 bases line up with TRBD2. Germline CDR1 and CDR2: SGHRS and YFSETQ. CDR3 length: 15 amino acids. J gave up 2 bases and V 1 base, and 0 bases lay outside the gene matches. The CDR3 region is CASSLTSGTYNEQFF. The CDR3 DNA reads TGCGCCAGCAGCTTGACTAGCGGGACCTACAATGAGCAGTTCTTC.

The chain has TRBV6-5 and TRBJ1-1, with 7 bases that match TRBD1. The CDR3 is made up of 13 amino acids. Trimming at V came to 7 bases and at J to 6 bases, leaving 8 bases not matched to a gene. The germline V gene has CDR1 MNHEY and CDR2 SVGAGI. The CDR3 is CASKARGYPEAFF. CDR3 nucleotides: TGTGCCAGCAAGGCCAGGGGGTACCCTGAAGCTTTCTTT.

This clone was recorded only once. V and J are TRBV28 and TRBJ2-1, with 8 bases lining up with TRBD1. Germline V gives CDR1 MDHEN, CDR2 SYDVKM. This CDR3 is 14 amino acids long. The ends lost 4 bases at V and 7 bases at J; junction bases unmatched: 6. CDR3 loop: CASSSGQGRNEQFF. Here the CDR3 DNA reads TGTGCCAGCAGTTCTGGACAGGGTAGAAATGAGCAGTTCTTC.

The chain links TRBV29-1 to TRBJ1-3; TRBD1 aligns across 8 bases. V was pared by 7 bases and J by 4 bases, with 15 bases of the junction left unmatched. This CDR3 comprises 16 residues. Germline V gives CDR1 SQVTM, CDR2 ANQGSEA. CDR3 sequence (DNA): TGCAGCGCACAGGAGGGGGGCAGGGGGCAAGGAAACACCATATATTTT. Its protein product is CSAQEGGRGQGNTIYF.

The chain recombines TRBV5-1 with TRBJ2-3; D is ambiguous. CDR3 length: 17 amino acids. Trimming left V 0 bases short and J 2 bases short, with 16 bases between. Germline V lookup: CDR1 SGHRS, CDR2 YFSETQ. The CDR3 bases are TGCGCCAGCAGCTTGGGCCCCCAGGTCGGATTCACAGATACGCAGTATTTT. This sequence encodes CASSLGPQVGFTDTQYF.